This T cell receptor beta chain originates from a study of lymphopenia after photon versus proton radiotherapy. The germline gives CDR1 MDHEN, CDR2 SYDVKM. This CDR3 spans 15 amino acids. The table came from immunoSEQ multiplex PCR; TCRdb's copy has only in-frame clones and leaves some out. Counted here are 35,000 to 45,000 clones, around 86% occurring once; the ten biggest clones make up around 25%. Note on this clone: The antigen remains undetermined.

Study-wide findings and caveats: Under photons, naive T cells and diversity fell while effector/memory populations rose.

V and J are TRBV28 and TRBJ2-5, with 7 bases lining up with TRBD1. Near its end, the DNA agrees better with TRBJ2-7, so the J call may be wrong. Sequences were derived from peripheral blood, sampled from a patient treated with proton-based radiotherapy. This receptor was obtained from a woman between 65 and 79 years old with pancreatic cancer. The CDR3 nucleotides read TGTGCCAGCAGACCCCTCGGACAGGCAGTCTACGAGCAGTACTTC. Its protein product is CASRPLGQAVYEQYF.